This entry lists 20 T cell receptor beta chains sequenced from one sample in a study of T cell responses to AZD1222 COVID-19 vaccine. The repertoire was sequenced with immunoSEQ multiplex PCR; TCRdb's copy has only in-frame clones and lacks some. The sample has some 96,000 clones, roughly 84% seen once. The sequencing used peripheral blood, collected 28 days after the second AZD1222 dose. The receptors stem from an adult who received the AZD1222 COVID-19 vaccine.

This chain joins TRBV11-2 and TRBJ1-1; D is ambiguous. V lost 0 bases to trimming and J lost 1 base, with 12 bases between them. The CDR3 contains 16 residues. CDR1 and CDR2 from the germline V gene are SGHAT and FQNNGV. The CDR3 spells CASSLELRYWNTEAFF. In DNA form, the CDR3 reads TGTGCCAGCAGCTTAGAACTGAGGTACTGGAACACTGAAGCTTTCTTT.

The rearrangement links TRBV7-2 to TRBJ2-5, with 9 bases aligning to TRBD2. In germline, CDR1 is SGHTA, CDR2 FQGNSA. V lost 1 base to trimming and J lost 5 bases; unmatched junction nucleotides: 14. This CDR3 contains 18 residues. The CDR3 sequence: CASSLDLTSGTKRETQYF. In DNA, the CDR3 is TGTGCCAGCAGCTTAGACCTGACTAGCGGAACAAAGAGGGAGACCCAGTACTTC.

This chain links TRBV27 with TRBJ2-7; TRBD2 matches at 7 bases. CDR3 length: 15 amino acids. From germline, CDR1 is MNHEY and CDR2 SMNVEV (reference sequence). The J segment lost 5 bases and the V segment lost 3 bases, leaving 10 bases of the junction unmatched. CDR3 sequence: CASSLTRLAPDEQYF. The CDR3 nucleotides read TGTGCCAGCAGTTTGACTCGACTAGCTCCGGACGAGCAGTACTTC.

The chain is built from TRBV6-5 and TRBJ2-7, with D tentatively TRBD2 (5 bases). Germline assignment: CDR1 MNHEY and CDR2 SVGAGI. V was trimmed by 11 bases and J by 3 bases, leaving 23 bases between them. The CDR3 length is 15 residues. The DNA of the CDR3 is TGTGCCGGGGTTCCGGCCCCGAGGGAGCTCTACGAGCAGTACTTC. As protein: CAGVPAPRELYEQYF.

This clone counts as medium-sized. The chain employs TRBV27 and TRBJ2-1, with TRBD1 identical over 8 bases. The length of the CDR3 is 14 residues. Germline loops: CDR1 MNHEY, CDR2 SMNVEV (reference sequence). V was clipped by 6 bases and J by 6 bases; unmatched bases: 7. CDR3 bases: TGTGCCAGCAGGGACAGGGAATACGGCAATGAGCAGTTCTTC. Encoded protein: CASRDREYGNEQFF.

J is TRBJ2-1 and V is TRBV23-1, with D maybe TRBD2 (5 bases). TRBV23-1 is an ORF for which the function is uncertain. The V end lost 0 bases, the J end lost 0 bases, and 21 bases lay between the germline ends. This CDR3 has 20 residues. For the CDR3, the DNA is TGCGCCAGCAGTCAATCCAGGAAAGGACTGGAACCAAGCTCCTACAATGAGCAGTTCTTC. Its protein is CASSQSRKGLEPSSYNEQFF.

The CDR3 region is CASSEGVRGSTEAFF. The CDR3 DNA sequence: TGTGCCAGCAGTGAAGGGGTAAGGGGGTCGACTGAAGCTTTCTTT. The chain employs TRBV6-1 and TRBJ1-1; D perhaps matches TRBD1 (6 bases). Trimming took off 1 base at V and 5 bases at J, with 14 bases between the two ends. Germline V CDR1 and CDR2: MNHNS, SASEGT. The length of the CDR3 is 15 residues.

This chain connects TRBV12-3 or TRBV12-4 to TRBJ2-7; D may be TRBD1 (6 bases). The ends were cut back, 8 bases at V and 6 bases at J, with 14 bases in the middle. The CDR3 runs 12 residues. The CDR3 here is CASLSTGREQYF. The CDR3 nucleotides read TGTGCCAGCTTGAGTACAGGGCGCGAGCAGTACTTC.

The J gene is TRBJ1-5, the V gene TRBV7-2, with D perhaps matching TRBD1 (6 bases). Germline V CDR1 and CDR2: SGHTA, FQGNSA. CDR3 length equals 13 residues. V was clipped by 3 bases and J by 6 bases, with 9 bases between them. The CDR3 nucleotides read TGTGCCAGCAGCTTCCTCAGGGGTCAGCCCCAGCATTTT. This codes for CASSFLRGQPQHF.

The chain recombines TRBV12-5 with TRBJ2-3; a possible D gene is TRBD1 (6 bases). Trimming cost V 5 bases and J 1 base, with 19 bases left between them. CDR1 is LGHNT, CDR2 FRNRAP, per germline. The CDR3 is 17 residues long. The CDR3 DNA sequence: TGTGCTAGTGGTCCGCCCGATTTTAGGACAGGCACAGATACGCAGTATTTT. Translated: CASGPPDFRTGTDTQYF.

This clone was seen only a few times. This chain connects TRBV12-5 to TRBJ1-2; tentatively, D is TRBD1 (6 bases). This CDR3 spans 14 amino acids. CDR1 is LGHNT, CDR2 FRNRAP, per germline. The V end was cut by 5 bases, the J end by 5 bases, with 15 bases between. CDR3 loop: CASGGTGTKYGYTF. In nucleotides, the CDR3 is TGTGCTAGTGGTGGCACCGGGACAAAGTATGGCTACACCTTC.

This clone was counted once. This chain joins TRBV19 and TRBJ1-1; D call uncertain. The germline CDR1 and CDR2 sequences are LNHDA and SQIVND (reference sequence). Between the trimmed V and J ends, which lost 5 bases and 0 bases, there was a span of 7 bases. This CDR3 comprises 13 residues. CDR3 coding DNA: TGTGCCAGTAGTGGCGGATTGAACACTGAAGCTTTCTTT. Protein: CASSGGLNTEAFF.

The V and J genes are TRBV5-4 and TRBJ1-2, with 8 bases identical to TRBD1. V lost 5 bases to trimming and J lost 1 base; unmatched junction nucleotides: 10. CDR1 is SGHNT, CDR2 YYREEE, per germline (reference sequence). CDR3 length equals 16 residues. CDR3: CASRGAGGAYNYGYTF. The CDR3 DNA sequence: TGTGCCAGCAGAGGGGCAGGGGGCGCCTATAACTATGGCTACACCTTC.

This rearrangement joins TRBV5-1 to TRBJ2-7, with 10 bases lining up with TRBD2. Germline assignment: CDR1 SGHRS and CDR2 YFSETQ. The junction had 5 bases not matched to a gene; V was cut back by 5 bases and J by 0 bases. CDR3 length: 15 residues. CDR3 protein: CASRVSSGGSYEQYF. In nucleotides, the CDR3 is TGCGCCAGCAGGGTTTCTAGCGGGGGCTCCTACGAGCAGTACTTC.

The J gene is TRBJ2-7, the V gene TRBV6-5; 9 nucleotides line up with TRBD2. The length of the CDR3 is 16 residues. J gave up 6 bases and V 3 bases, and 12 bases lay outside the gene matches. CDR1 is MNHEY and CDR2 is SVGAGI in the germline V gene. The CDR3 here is CASSYRSVSGSGEQYF. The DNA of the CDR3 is TGTGCCAGCAGTTATCGGTCGGTTAGCGGGAGTGGCGAGCAGTACTTC.

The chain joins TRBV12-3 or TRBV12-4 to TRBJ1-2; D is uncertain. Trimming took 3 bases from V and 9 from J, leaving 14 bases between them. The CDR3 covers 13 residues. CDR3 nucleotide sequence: TGTGCCAGCAGTTTCGCAGACACTATGCGCTACACCTTC. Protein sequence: CASSFADTMRYTF.

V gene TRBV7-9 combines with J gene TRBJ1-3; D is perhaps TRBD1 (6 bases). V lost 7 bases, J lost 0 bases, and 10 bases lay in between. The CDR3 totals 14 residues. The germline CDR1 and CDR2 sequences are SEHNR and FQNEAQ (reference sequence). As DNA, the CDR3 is TGTGCCAGCATTACAGGGTTCTCTGGAAACACCATATATTTT. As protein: CASITGFSGNTIYF.

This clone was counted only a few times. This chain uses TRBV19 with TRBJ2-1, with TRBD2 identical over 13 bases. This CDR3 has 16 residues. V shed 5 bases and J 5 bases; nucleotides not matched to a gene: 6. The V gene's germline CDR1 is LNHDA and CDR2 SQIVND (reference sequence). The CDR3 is CASSPSGLAGHNEQFF. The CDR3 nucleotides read TGTGCCAGTAGTCCCTCGGGACTAGCGGGGCACAATGAGCAGTTCTTC.

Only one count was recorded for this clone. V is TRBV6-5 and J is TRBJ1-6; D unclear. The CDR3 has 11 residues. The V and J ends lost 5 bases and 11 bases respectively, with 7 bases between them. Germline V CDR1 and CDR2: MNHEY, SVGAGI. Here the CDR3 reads CASSQTTPLHF. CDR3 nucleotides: TGTGCCAGCAGTCAGACAACACCCCTCCACTTT.

CDR3 DNA sequence: TGTGCCAGCAGCTTAGGGAAGCGGGAGGCAGAAGAGACCCAGTACTTC. Protein: CASSLGKREAEETQYF. The chain uses TRBV11-3 and TRBJ2-5; 9 nucleotides agree with TRBD2. Unmatched junction bases numbered 6, after V lost 1 base and J lost 3 bases. The CDR3 runs to 16 residues. Germline CDR1 SGHNT, CDR2 YENEEA.